What follows is one TCR beta chain and its context. The data were obtained in a study of blood T cell repertoires in COVID-19. Under the authors' procedure: How many nucleated cells were present was estimated from reference gene primer amplification. The method was immunoSEQ multiplex PCR; TCRdb's version includes in-frame clones alone and lacks a portion of them. V and J calls and clone size come straight from that table; D and trimming were deduced from the DNA. This repertoire shows more than 150,000 clones, around 85% found once; its top ten account for approximately 2.4%. The CDR3 sequence is 13 residues long. Per germline, CDR1 WSHSY and CDR2 SAAADI. Trimming removed 10 bases at V and 7 bases at J, with 20 bases between.

The sequencing sample was made of peripheral blood. The source of this sequence is a woman between 70 and 85 years old with acute or convalescent COVID-19. The chain recombines TRBV10-2 with TRBJ2-7; TRBD2 might be the D (5 bases). The CDR3 DNA follows: TGCGCCACCGCGGCTAGCTCCATGTGGGAGCAGTACTTC. This sequence encodes CATAASSMWEQYF.